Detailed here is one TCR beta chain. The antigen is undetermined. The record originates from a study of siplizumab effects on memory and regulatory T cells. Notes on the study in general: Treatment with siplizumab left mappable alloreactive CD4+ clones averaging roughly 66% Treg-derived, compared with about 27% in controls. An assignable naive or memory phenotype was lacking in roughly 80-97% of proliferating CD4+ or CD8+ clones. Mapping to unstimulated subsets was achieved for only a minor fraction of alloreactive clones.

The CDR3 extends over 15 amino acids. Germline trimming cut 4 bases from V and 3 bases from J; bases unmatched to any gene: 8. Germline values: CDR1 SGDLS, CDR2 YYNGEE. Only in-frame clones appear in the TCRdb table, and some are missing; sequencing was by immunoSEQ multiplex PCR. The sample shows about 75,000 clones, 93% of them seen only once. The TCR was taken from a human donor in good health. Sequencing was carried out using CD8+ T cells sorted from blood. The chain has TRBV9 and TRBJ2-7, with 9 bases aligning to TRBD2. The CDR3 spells CASSPGSSGDYEQYF. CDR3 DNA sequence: TGTGCCAGCAGCCCCGGTTCTAGCGGGGACTACGAGCAGTACTTC.